This T cell receptor (beta chain) was retrieved from a study of Ad26.COV2.S vaccination and SARS-CoV-2 variants. Study-level information: In the COV1001 trial, the donor was in the Ad26.COV2.S arm. The authors gave Ad26.COV2.S intramuscularly, either once or twice 56 days apart.

Study conclusions and caveats: It is possible that the TCR breadth and depth analyses underestimated the total T cell responses.

The assay was immunoSEQ multiplex PCR, and TCRdb's table has in-frame clones only and misses some. The repertoire holds about 680,000 clones, with roughly nine tenths as singletons. Note on this clone: Its antigen is not known.

Described treatment: some 19 received Ad26.COV2.S at low or high dose, single or two shots; several received placebo; per-sample allocation not given. On day 63 after the first injection, vaccine and placebo recipients gave samples. V was clipped by 1 base and J by 9 bases; unmatched bases: 8. This CDR3 has 15 residues. Germline values: CDR1 SGHDT, CDR2 YYEEEE. The material sequenced was peripheral blood, taken in a trial of Ad26.COV2.S vaccine versus placebo. This chain joins TRBV5-6 and TRBJ1-1; TRBD1 matches at 11 bases. This receptor was obtained from a person aged 18 to 65 who received the Ad26.COV2.S COVID-19 vaccine or a placebo. The CDR3 loop is CASSLIPGQGVKAFF. The CDR3, as DNA: TGTGCCAGCAGCTTGATTCCGGGACAGGGGGTGAAAGCTTTCTTT. Full variable domain (remainder filled in from reference TRBV5-6 and TRBJ1-1): DAGVTQSPTHLIKTRGQQVTLRCSPKSGHDTVSWYQQALGQGPQFIFQYYEEEERQRGNFPDRFSGHQFPNYSSELNVNALLLGDSALYLCASSLIPGQGVKAFFGQGTRLTVV.